This T cell receptor (beta chain) emerged from a study of cytomegalovirus exposure and HLA in healthy donors. Notes on the study in general: Many donors shared some public TCRs, even though most TCR sequences were rare.

The CDR3 extends over 16 amino acids. The germline V gene encodes CDR1 MDHEN and CDR2 SYDVKM. Trimming removed 5 bases at V and 0 bases at J, with 14 bases between. This clone has just one count. What it binds is unknown. Assay: immunoSEQ multiplex PCR; the TCRdb copy retains only in-frame clones and omits some. Altogether about 120,000 clones are present, about 91% being singletons, with the ten largest covering less than 2%. Sample: PBMCs. V usage is TRBV28 and J usage is TRBJ2-1, with D perhaps TRBD2 (6 bases). The clonotype was recovered from a man in his late teens or twenties in good health and CMV-seronegative. CDR3 amino acids: CASSRRRGPSYNEQFF. In nucleotides, the CDR3 is TGTGCCAGCAGTCGCAGGAGGGGTCCCTCCTACAATGAGCAGTTCTTC.